This TCR beta chain was identified in a study of OX40 agonist ivuxolimab in advanced cancers. Regarding the study in general: Ivuxolimab, which targeted the costimulatory receptor OX40 (CD134), was an agonistic, fully human IgG2 monoclonal antibody. Of the approximately 50 dose-escalation patients, hepatocellular carcinoma was present in about 20, melanoma in about 15, renal cell carcinoma in 9 and head and neck cancer in 9. The purpose of peripheral TCRbeta sequencing was to test whether ivuxolimab changed TCR sequence diversity and led to clonal T-cell expansion. Patients were allowed to have had prior anti-PD-1, anti-PD-L1 or anti-CTLA-4 therapy, and less than 45% of the dose-escalation patients had previously received checkpoint inhibitors. The monotherapy dose-escalation portion (N = 52 patients) of the phase I ivuxolimab trial is reported in the paper. Intravenous ivuxolimab was administered to patients every 2 weeks at six dose levels: 0.01, 0.1, 0.3, 1.5, 3 and 10 mg/kg. Partial responses occurred in three dose-escalation patients, of whom one had hepatocellular carcinoma and two had cutaneous melanoma. The dose-escalation cohort was 82.7% male with a mean age of approximately 59 years, ranging from roughly 20 to 85.

Points the paper makes about the study in general: Low levels of normalized T-cell clonal expansion were also shown by some nonresponding patients. After ivuxolimab, more expanded clones were found on average in CD8+ T cells than in CD4+ T cells. Antigen specificity was not determined for the clonally expanded peripheral T cells. In the 0.1-3.0 mg/kg groups, partial responders were among the patients with the lowest normalized peripheral clonal expansion, particularly in CD8+ T cells. At doses of 0.1 to 3.0 mg/kg, clonal expansion of both CD4+ and CD8+ T cells in blood was seen between baseline and week 6.

From cysteine to phenylalanine, the CDR3 is 17 amino acids long. Only the CDR3 DNA stays, 51 bases, in frame from base 1. V and J are truncated by 5 bases and 1 base respectively, leaving an intervening sequence of 18 bases. CDR1 and CDR2 are drawn from the germline V gene (reference sequence): SEHNR, FQNEAQ. The trial excluded patients who had a history of autoimmune disease or who were on systemic immunosuppression. In every dose cohort, peripheral blood was drawn for TCR sequencing at baseline, cycle 4 day 1, and cycle 7 day 1. Samples were obtained from an open-label, multicenter, first-in-human phase I dose-escalation trial of ivuxolimab. Adults with locally advanced or metastatic melanoma, renal cell carcinoma, hepatocellular carcinoma or head and neck squamous cell carcinoma were enrolled in the trial. Before TCR sequencing, CD4+ T cells and CD8+ T cells were sorted from peripheral blood as separate populations.

This clone was seen only once. It has no known antigen specificity. Base qualities are not at hand, and no much larger clone is one base apart. To sequence the TCRbeta CDR3 region, genomic DNA was isolated from the sorted cells. TCRbeta CDR3 regions were sequenced using the immunoSEQ Assay. Here the immuneACCESS table is served through TCRdb, limited to in-frame sequences with V and J called. Missing clones are a known gap in these copies; in checked studies unresolved V genes cover under half, and the rest lacks a known reason. This sample lists tens of thousands of clones; 90% to 95% were detected once. In total, the top ten clones hold 2% to 2.5% of the sample.

The sequencing used CD4+ or CD8+ T cells sorted from blood, collected in a trial of the OX40 agonist ivuxolimab. The origin of this receptor is an adult with an advanced solid tumor such as melanoma, head and neck, liver or kidney cancer. The chain couples TRBV7-9 to TRBJ1-5; TRBD1 is perhaps the D gene, given 6 matching bases. The DNA sequence reads TGTGCCAGCAGCAGCGGACCAGGGGAGCTGAGCAATCAGCCCCAGCATTTT. It encodes CASSSGPGELSNQPQHF.